A selection of T cell receptor beta chains follows, all from one sample in a study of cytomegalovirus exposure and HLA in healthy donors. Method: immunoSEQ multiplex PCR; TCRdb's copy keeps in-frame clones and lacks some. The repertoire has 120,000 to 150,000 clones, approximately 70% of them found once; the top ten carry 6.5%. Sequenced: PBMCs. These receptors came from an older woman in good health and CMV-seronegative. Both conserved end residues are part of each CDR3. D genes are given only for firm matches. Clone size is stated in some rows and not others, as once, few, many or a class when expanded.

j_gene,abundance,d_gene,v_gene,CDR3nt,CDR3aa
TRBJ2-3,NA,TRBD2,TRBV5-1,TGCGCCAGCAGTCCGGGACTAGCGGGTGGGGGGAACACAGATACGCAGTATTTT,CASSPGLAGGGNTDTQYF
TRBJ2-1,NA,TRBD1,TRBV6-5,TGTGCCAGCAGAGGGACAGTAGACAATGAGCAGTTCTTC,CASRGTVDNEQFF
TRBJ2-1,NA,TRBD2,TRBV19,TGTGCCAGCCAGACTAGCGGGGGGGCCCATGAGCAGTTCTTC,CASQTSGGAHEQFF
TRBJ2-5,NA,NA,TRBV7-7,TGTGCTAGCAGCCCCGGGGTCCGGGAGACCCAGTACTTC,CASSPGVRETQYF
TRBJ2-1,few,NA,TRBV5-6,TGTGCCAGCAGCTTGCTGGGGAGCTCCTACAATGAGCAGTTCTTC,CASSLLGSSYNEQFF
TRBJ2-2,NA,NA,TRBV27,TGTGCCAGCAGTTTATGGAGTAGTGACACCGGGGAGCTGTTTTTT,CASSLWSSDTGELFF
TRBJ2-2,NA,TRBD2,TRBV25-1,TGTGCCAGCAGTGAGGGACTAGCGGGAGTTGGCGGGGAGCTGTTTTTT,CASSEGLAGVGGELFF
TRBJ1-5,NA,TRBD1,TRBV15,TGTGCCACCAGCAGAGATTTCGGGCAGGGGGCCCTCATCAATCAGCCCCAGCATTTT,CATSRDFGQGALINQPQHF
TRBJ2-1,NA,NA,TRBV6-6,TGTGCCAGCAGTCCTCCAGTCTACAATGAGCAGTTCTTC,CASSPPVYNEQFF
TRBJ1-2,NA,NA,TRBV7-2,TGTGCCAGCAGCAACCAACAGGTCTATGGCTACACCTTC,CASSNQQVYGYTF
TRBJ2-1,NA,TRBD2,TRBV25-1,TGTGCCAGCAGTGATATAAGGGCAGATGGGAGGGGTGAGCAGTTCTTC,CASSDIRADGRGEQFF
TRBJ1-2,few,TRBD1,TRBV10-3,TGTGCCATCTCAGGGGGAGACTATGGCTACACCTTC,CAISGGDYGYTF
TRBJ1-3,once,TRBD1,TRBV5-8,TGTGCCAGCAGCGCCCCGGGACAGGGAAACACCATATATTTT,CASSAPGQGNTIYF
TRBJ2-5,NA,NA,TRBV5-4,TGTGCCAGTAGCCCCCCTGGGGGCGGGGAGACCCAGTACTTC,CASSPPGGGETQYF
TRBJ2-3,NA,TRBD2,TRBV7-8,TGTGCCAGCAGCTTTGGGACTAGCGGCACAGATACGCAGTATTTT,CASSFGTSGTDTQYF
TRBJ2-3,NA,TRBD2,TRBV7-9,TGTGCCAGCAGCCTTGGGACTAGCGGGGGGGCCGCAGATACGCAGTATTTT,CASSLGTSGGAADTQYF
TRBJ2-7,NA,TRBD1,TRBV9,TGTGCCAGCAGCTCACGGACAGGGAGCTCCTACGAGCAGTACTTC,CASSSRTGSSYEQYF
TRBJ1-5,NA,TRBD1,TRBV7-9,TGTGCCAGCAGCAAGGACAGGGTTAGCAATCAGCCCCAGCATTTT,CASSKDRVSNQPQHF
TRBJ2-7,NA,NA,TRBV5-4,TGTGCCAGCAGCTTGGAGCCACTGAACTACGAGCAGTACTTC,CASSLEPLNYEQYF
TRBJ1-6,few,NA,TRBV6-5,TGTGCCAGCAGTGACGGGTATCGAAATTCACCCCTCCACTTT,CASSDGYRNSPLHF
TRBJ2-5,NA,NA,TRBV9,TGTGCCAGCAGCCCAAGAGGACGGGGGAGGCAAGAGACCCAGTACTTC,CASSPRGRGRQETQYF
TRBJ2-7,NA,TRBD2,TRBV10-3,TGTGCCGCCTCCGGGACTAACTACGAGCAGTACTTC,CAASGTNYEQYF
TRBJ2-5,NA,TRBD1,TRBV28,TGTGCCAGCAGGGCGCTGAGGACAGGGAAGGAGACCCAGTACTTC,CASRALRTGKETQYF
TRBJ2-3,NA,TRBD2,TRBV5-4,TGTGCCAGCAGCTTTGGGCTAGCGGGGGGGCAAAGACCAGATACGCAGTATTTT,CASSFGLAGGQRPDTQYF
TRBJ2-3,few,NA,TRBV2,TGTGCCAGCAGTAGGGACATATTCACAGATACGCAGTATTTT,CASSRDIFTDTQYF
TRBJ2-1,NA,TRBD2,TRBV7-6,TGTGCCAGCAGCCCTAACAGCGGGAGAGCATACAATGAGCAGTTCTTC,CASSPNSGRAYNEQFF
TRBJ2-3,NA,TRBD2,TRBV5-5,TGTGCCAGCAGCCACACTAGCGGGGGAGGCACAGATACGCAGTATTTT,CASSHTSGGGTDTQYF
TRBJ1-6,NA,TRBD1,TRBV10-3,TGTGCCATCAGTGCAGGGGGCGGTAATTCACCCCTCCACTTT,CAISAGGGNSPLHF
TRBJ2-5,NA,NA,TRBV28,TGTGCCAGCAGCTCCCGTGGGGGGGCAGAGACCCAGTACTTC,CASSSRGGAETQYF
TRBJ1-3,NA,TRBD1,TRBV12-5,TGTGCTAGTGGTTCGCACCCGGGACAGGGGGCAGGAGGAAACACCATATATTTT,CASGSHPGQGAGGNTIYF
TRBJ2-7,few,TRBD2,TRBV28,TGTGCCAGCAGTTTATTAGCGGGCCCCTCCTACGAGCAGTACTTC,CASSLLAGPSYEQYF
TRBJ2-3,NA,TRBD2,TRBV7-6,TGTGCCAGCAGCTTAGGGGCGGGAGTACTGCGGGGGGATACGCAGTATTTT,CASSLGAGVLRGDTQYF
TRBJ1-2,NA,NA,TRBV2,TGTGCCAGCAGTGGTGGAGGCAGCTATGGCTACACCTTC,CASSGGGSYGYTF
TRBJ2-2,NA,TRBD2,TRBV4-2,TGTGCCAGCAGCCAAGACGGGGGGAGGGCCCACACCGGGGAGCTGTTTTTT,CASSQDGGRAHTGELFF
TRBJ1-6,once,NA,TRBV5-6,TGTGCCAGCAGCCCCGGGACAAGCTATAATTCACCCCTCCACTTT,CASSPGTSYNSPLHF
TRBJ2-3,NA,NA,TRBV7-3,TGTGCCAGCAGCGCGGCGGGTAGTACGCAGTATTTT,CASSAAGSTQYF
TRBJ2-7,NA,NA,TRBV25-1,TGTGCCAGCAGTGAACGACGGGGTAGGCAGTACTTC,CASSERRGRQYF
TRBJ2-7,NA,TRBD2,TRBV29-1,TGCAGCGTTGGGGAACTAGCGGTAAACGAGCAGTACTTC,CSVGELAVNEQYF
TRBJ1-5,NA,NA,TRBV21-1,TGTGCCAGCAGCACGACGGCCGGGACAGTTAGCAATCAGCCCCAGCATTTT,CASSTTAGTVSNQPQHF
TRBJ1-4,few,TRBD1,TRBV5-1,TGCGCCAGCAGCTTGGAATACAGGGGTGGAACTAATGAAAAACTGTTTTTT,CASSLEYRGGTNEKLFF
TRBJ2-3,NA,NA,TRBV2,TGTGCCAGCGGCGCCCCGGGGAGCGGGTTTACGGGGGATACGCAGTATTTT,CASGAPGSGFTGDTQYF
TRBJ1-4,once,NA,TRBV6-5,TGTGCCAGCACCCTAACACAGGGAACCGAAAAACTGTTTTTT,CASTLTQGTEKLFF
TRBJ2-7,few,TRBD2,TRBV2,TGTGCCAGCAGTGAACTTAGCGGGAGGGGCGAGCAGTACTTC,CASSELSGRGEQYF
TRBJ1-5,NA,TRBD1,TRBV7-9,TGTGCCAGCAGCCCACAGGGGGCGGGCAATCAGCCCCAGCATTTT,CASSPQGAGNQPQHF
TRBJ2-1,NA,NA,TRBV18,TGTGCCAGCTCACCAAAGGTGGGGGCGAGCTCCTACAATGAGCAGTTCTTC,CASSPKVGASSYNEQFF
TRBJ1-2,few,NA,TRBV9,TGTGCCAGCAGCACTGGGACTTCTGGGGGCTATGGCTACACCTTC,CASSTGTSGGYGYTF
TRBJ2-1,NA,TRBD2,TRBV28,TGTGCCAGCACATCACCTCGGGGGCTAGCGGGAGTAAGTGAGCAGTTCTTC,CASTSPRGLAGVSEQFF
TRBJ1-5,few,TRBD1,TRBV28,TGTGCCAGCAGTCTAATACAGGGGGCGGGGAACCAGCCCCAGCATTTT,CASSLIQGAGNQPQHF
TRBJ2-4,once,TRBD1,TRBV5-6,TGTGCCAGCAGCTTGGATTTCACAGGGGTCAAAAACATTCAGTACTTC,CASSLDFTGVKNIQYF
TRBJ1-1,NA,NA,TRBV5-1,TGCGCCAGCAGCTCTCGGACACTTGACACTGAAGCTTTCTTT,CASSSRTLDTEAFF
TRBJ2-6,once,TRBD2,TRBV27,TGTGCCAGCAGTTTTGGCAGGGAGGGCTCTGGGGCCAACGTCCTGACTTTC,CASSFGREGSGANVLTF
TRBJ2-5,NA,TRBD2,TRBV7-2,TGTGCCAGCAGCCCTCGACTAGCGGGGAAAGAGACCCAGTACTTC,CASSPRLAGKETQYF
TRBJ2-3,NA,NA,TRBV13,TGTGCCAGCAGCCACCGGAGGGCCTCTAGCACAGATACGCAGTATTTT,CASSHRRASSTDTQYF
TRBJ2-7,NA,TRBD1,TRBV18,TGTGCCAGCTCACACGGGACAGGGGACGAGCAGTACTTC,CASSHGTGDEQYF
TRBJ2-5,NA,NA,TRBV2,TGTGCCAGCAGGAAGGGGAGGCAAGAGACCCAGTACTTC,CASRKGRQETQYF